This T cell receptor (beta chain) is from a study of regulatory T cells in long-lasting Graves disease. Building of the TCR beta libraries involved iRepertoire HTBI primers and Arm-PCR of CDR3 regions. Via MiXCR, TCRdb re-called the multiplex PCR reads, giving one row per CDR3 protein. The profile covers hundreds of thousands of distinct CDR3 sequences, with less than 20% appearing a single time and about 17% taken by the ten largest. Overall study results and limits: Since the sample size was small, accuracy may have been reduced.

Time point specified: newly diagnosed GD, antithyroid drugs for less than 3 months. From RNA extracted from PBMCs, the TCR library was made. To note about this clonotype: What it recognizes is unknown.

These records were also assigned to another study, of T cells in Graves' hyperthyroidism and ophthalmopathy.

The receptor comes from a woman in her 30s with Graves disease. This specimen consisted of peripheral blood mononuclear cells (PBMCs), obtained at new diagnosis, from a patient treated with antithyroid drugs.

The CDR3 bases are TGTGCCAGCAGCTTTCGGGACAGGGATTTTTATGGCTACACCTTC. Translated: CASSFRDRDFYGYTF. This chain joins TRBV6-1 and TRBJ1-2; 9 bases align to TRBD1. The germline gives CDR1 MNHNS, CDR2 SASEGT. CDR3 length equals 15 residues. V was clipped by 6 bases and J by 5 bases; unmatched bases: 10.